These 19 T cell receptor beta chains came from one sample sequenced in a study of T cells in Graves' hyperthyroidism and ophthalmopathy. Template material for amplifying TCR beta CDR3 regions consisted of RNA transcripts. First-round RT-PCR with HTBI primers amplified the TCR CDR3 region. TCRdb re-derived calls from the multiplex PCR reads in MiXCR, one entry per CDR3 protein. The table records more than 500,000 distinct CDR3 sequences, 40% to 50% of them present only once. The specimen sequenced was peripheral blood or thyroid tissue (not recorded which). The receptor set was obtained from an adult woman with Graves' disease, either hyperthyroidism or ophthalmopathy (not recorded which).

This clonotype turned up a few times. The genes are TRBV20-1 and TRBJ2-5; a possible D gene is TRBD2 (5 bases). Between the trimmed V and J ends, which lost 2 bases and 7 bases, there was a span of 8 bases. From germline, CDR1 is DFQATT and CDR2 SNEGSKA (reference sequence). This CDR3 region has 11 residues. The CDR3 sequence is CSARKAGTQYF. CDR3 coding DNA: TGCAGTGCTAGAAAGGCGGGGACCCAGTACTTC.

The table lists this clonotype with many counts. The rearrangement joins TRBV7-9 to TRBJ1-6; possible D gene TRBD1, 6 bases. The ends were cut back, 4 bases at V and 2 bases at J, with 9 bases in the middle. The germline gives CDR1 SEHNR, CDR2 FQNEAQ (reference sequence). The CDR3 loop spans 15 amino acids. The CDR3 reads CASSYGGAYNSPLHF. DNA of the CDR3: TGTGCCAGCAGCTACGGGGGCGCCTATAATTCACCCCTCCACTTT.

V usage is TRBV4-2 and J usage is TRBJ1-5; D gene ambiguous. The ends were cut back, 3 bases at V and 2 bases at J, with 11 bases in the middle. In germline, CDR1 is LGHNA, CDR2 YNFKEQ. This CDR3 has 15 amino acids. The CDR3 region has the DNA TGTGCCAGCAGCCAGATCCCGGGTGGCAATCAGCCCCAGCATTTT. Translating gives CASSQIPGGNQPQHF.

This clonotype was counted at least ten times. This sequence joins TRBV5-1 and TRBJ1-4, with TRBD1 matching 8 bases. This CDR3 is built from 14 residues. The V gene's germline CDR1 is SGHRS and CDR2 YFSETQ. The J segment lost 4 bases and the V segment lost 4 bases, leaving 3 bases of the junction unmatched. CDR3 nucleotides: TGCGCCAGCAGCCCGGGACAGGATAATGAAAAACTGTTTTTT. Translation gives CASSPGQDNEKLFF.

This rearrangement joins TRBV5-1 to TRBJ1-4; D may be TRBD1 (5 bases). The CDR3 consists of 14 residues. Germline V gene sequence: CDR1 SGHRS, CDR2 YFSETQ. V was clipped by 0 bases and J by 10 bases, with 13 bases between them. This CDR3 reads CASSLEASGGKLFF. CDR3 nucleotides: TGCGCCAGCAGCTTGGAGGCTAGCGGGGGAAAACTGTTTTTT. The entire variable domain, with the rest obtained from reference TRBV5-1 and TRBJ1-4, is as follows: KAGVTQTPRYLIKTRGQQVTLSCSPISGHRSVSWYQQTPGQGLQFLFEYFSETQRNKGNFPGRFSGRQFSNSRSEMNVSTLELGDSALYLCASSLEASGGKLFFGSGTQLSVL.

This rearrangement joins TRBV2 to TRBJ1-6; D might be TRBD1 (5 bases). CDR3 length: 14 amino acids. CDR1 is SNHLY, CDR2 FYNNEI, per germline. V lost 8 bases, J lost 8 bases, and 16 bases lay in between. Written as DNA, the CDR3 is TGTGCCAGCGGTGGAGAAAGGGGCTATTCACCCCTCCACTTT. Amino acids: CASGGERGYSPLHF.

Concerning this clonotype itself: The junction shows a germline mismatch at one end, possibly a read error. This rearrangement joins TRBV29-1 to TRBJ1-2, with a weak D call TRBD1 (6 bases). Germline V gene data show CDR1 as SQVTM and CDR2 as ANQGSEA. This CDR3 has 12 amino acids. The chain's CDR3 is CGVEAGGNGYTF. As DNA, the CDR3 is TGCGGCGTTGAAGCTGGGGGCAATGGCTACACCTTC. Based on the CDR3 plus reference TRBV29-1 and TRBJ1-2, the full variable domain is SAVISQKPSRDICQRGTSLTIQCQVDSQVTMMFWYRQQPGQSLTLIATANQGSEATYESGFVIDKFPISRPNLTFSTLTVSNMSPEDSSIYLCGVEAGGNGYTFGSGTRLTVV.

This clonotype was counted between two and nine times. The chain combines TRBV4-3 with TRBJ1-3; tentative D call: TRBD1 (5 bases). The CDR3 consists of 18 residues. V was trimmed by 4 bases and J by 2 bases, leaving 21 bases between them. Per the germline V gene, CDR1 is LGHNA and CDR2 is YSLEER. The CDR3 loop reads CASSPQGRGGPTGNTIYF. The CDR3, as DNA: TGCGCCAGCAGCCCCCAGGGTCGTGGGGGACCAACTGGAAACACCATATATTTT.

The V and J genes are TRBV10-3 and TRBJ2-5; possibly TRBD2 for D (5 bases). CDR1 is ENHRY and CDR2 is SYGVKD in the germline V gene. CDR3 length equals 14 residues. V was trimmed by 6 bases and J by 2 bases, leaving 13 bases between them. The CDR3 is CAISAGLDQETQYF. The CDR3 DNA sequence: TGTGCCATCAGCGCCGGACTGGATCAAGAGACCCAGTACTTC.

This clonotype appeared many times. This rearrangement joins TRBV5-1 to TRBJ2-5; weak D call: TRBD2 (5 bases). Germline assignment: CDR1 SGHRS and CDR2 YFSETQ. The CDR3 contains 13 residues. Deletions cut 1 base from V and 5 bases from J, with 9 bases between. CDR3 coding DNA: TGCGCCAGCAGCTTGACGCCGGGGGAGACCCAGTACTTC. It is translated as CASSLTPGETQYF.

The CDR3 loop is CAISEDWGNQPQHF. CDR3 sequence (DNA): TGTGCCATCAGTGAAGACTGGGGAAATCAGCCCCAGCATTTT. The V and J genes are TRBV10-3 and TRBJ1-5; no clear D. Trimming left V 3 bases short and J 4 bases short, with 10 bases between. CDR3 length equals 14 residues. Looked up from germline, CDR1 is ENHRY and CDR2 is SYGVKD.

This clonotype appeared a few times. The chain combines TRBV28 with TRBJ1-5; D is perhaps TRBD1 (5 bases). The germline V and J ends were trimmed by 2 bases and 16 bases, with 6 bases remaining between them. Germline lookup yields CDR1 MDHEN and CDR2 SYDVKM. CDR3 length: 9 amino acids. The CDR3 DNA follows: TGTGCCAGCAGTTTAGGACAACATTTT. Translated, it gives CASSLGQHF. Using reference TRBV28 and TRBJ1-5 for the parts outside the CDR3, the full variable domain is DVKVTQSSRYLVKRTGEKVFLECVQDMDHENMFWYRQDPGLGLRLIYFSYDVKMKEKGDIPEGYSVSREKKERFSLILESASTNQTSMYLCASSLGQHFGDGTRLSIL.

On this clonotype: The missing conserved phenylalanine or tryptophan at the end of this CDR3 makes a read error likely. The DNA is omitted, as the CDR3 cannot be located on it reliably, and the CDR3 follows TCRdb's listing. The V call is TRBV7-8, the J call TRBJ2-5; the table's D call, TRBD1, has no DNA check behind it. Counting both end residues, the CDR3 totals 8 amino acids. Germline V lookup: CDR1 SGHVS, CDR2 FQNEAQ. The CDR3 protein is CASSLESG.

This chain connects TRBV29-1 to TRBJ2-7, with 7 bases aligning to TRBD1. The CDR3 has 13 amino acids. V gave up 8 bases and J gave up 0 bases; unmatched junction bases: 7. Germline V gene lookup returns CDR1 SQVTM and CDR2 ANQGSEA. The DNA for the CDR3 is TGCAGCAGTGAGACAGGGCCCTCCTACGAGCAGTACTTC. Protein product: CSSETGPSYEQYF.

This clonotype was seen at least ten times. The J gene is TRBJ1-5, the V gene TRBV7-2; no clear D gene. From germline, CDR1 is SGHTA and CDR2 FQGNSA. CDR3 length: 15 residues. Trimming removed 5 bases from V and 2 bases from J, with 13 bases in between. Written as DNA, the CDR3 is TGTGCCAGCAGCCCCCGGCCCTTTGGCAATCAGCCCCAGCATTTT. It codes for CASSPRPFGNQPQHF.

This clonotype has a handful of counts. The chain employs TRBV29-1 and TRBJ2-7; 10 bases agree with TRBD2. Looked up from germline, CDR1 is SQVTM and CDR2 is ANQGSEA. Trimming took 8 bases from V and 2 from J; bases not matched to a gene: 6. The CDR3 sequence is 13 residues long. The CDR3 sequence is CSLTSGSAYEQYF. The CDR3 DNA follows: TGCAGCTTGACTAGCGGGTCAGCCTACGAGCAGTACTTC.

This clonotype was counted at least ten times. The chain uses TRBV20-1 and TRBJ2-7; the D gene could be TRBD1 or TRBD2 (5 bases each). The CDR3 covers 11 residues. Germline CDR1 reads DFQATT; CDR2 reads SNEGSKA (reference sequence). V lost 6 bases and J 5 bases, leaving 11 bases between the germline ends. DNA for the CDR3: TGCAGTGCAAGCGGCAGGGACGAGCAGTACTTC. This encodes CSASGRDEQYF.

The CDR3 region is CASSTAEINEKLFF. For the CDR3, the DNA is TGTGCCAGCAGTACCGCGGAGATCAATGAAAAACTGTTTTTT. The V call is TRBV12-3 or TRBV12-4, the J call TRBJ1-4; no firm D call. The V end was cut by 5 bases, the J end by 5 bases, with 12 bases between. The CDR3 consists of 14 residues.

Notes on this clonotype: At one of its ends the junction is not consistent with the germline gene, which may arise from a read error. The J gene is TRBJ1-6, the V gene TRBV20-1; unclear D gene. The germline CDR1 and CDR2 sequences are DFQATT and SNEGSKA (reference sequence). CDR3 length: 13 amino acids. The CDR3 DNA reads TGCAGAGCTAGAGATGTTTCTAATTCACCCCTCCACTTT. Amino acids: CRARDVSNSPLHF.